The T cell receptor beta chain under discussion was sequenced for a study of T cells after yellow fever vaccination. Study results and caveats: Most primary-vaccination clones recurred post-booster (roughly 97% CD4, roughly 90% CD8).

TCRdb re-called the 5' RACE reads through MiXCR, storing one row per CDR3 protein. The table lists 80,000 to 100,000 distinct CDR3 sequences, approximately 5.5% of them singletons, with 35% to 45% in the top ten. Germline V CDR1 and CDR2: MGHDK, SYGVNS. The CDR3 runs to 13 residues. The J segment lost 5 bases and the V segment lost 8 bases, leaving 4 bases of the junction unmatched. This clonotype was counted only a few times. Its antigen is unidentified. The chain carries TRBV25-1 and TRBJ1-1; 11 bases agree with TRBD1. The source is a man aged 18-30 years who received the YFV17D yellow fever vaccine. This sample comprised CD8+ T cells sorted from PBMCs, obtained 10 days after the yellow fever booster vaccination. CDR3 in amino acids: CASGQGAWTEAFF. As DNA, the CDR3 is TGTGCCAGCGGACAGGGGGCTTGGACTGAAGCTTTCTTT.